This T cell receptor (beta chain) was retrieved from a study of OX40 agonist ivuxolimab in advanced cancers. TCRdb's table, derived via immunoSEQ multiplex PCR, lists solely in-frame clones and lacks some. The sample lists some 85,000 clones, about 88% occurring once. The CDR3 loop spans 17 amino acids. V dropped 2 bases and J dropped 2 bases, with 16 bases sitting between them. Per germline, CDR1 SGHVS and CDR2 FQNEAQ. The chain uses TRBV7-8 and TRBJ2-1; TRBD1 or TRBD2 may be the D gene (5 bases each). Material: CD4+ or CD8+ T cells sorted from blood, obtained in a trial of the OX40 agonist ivuxolimab. This TCR was sampled from an adult with an advanced solid tumor such as melanoma, head and neck, liver or kidney cancer. The CDR3 nucleotides are TGTGCCAGCAGCTTAAGCGGAACAGGATTAGCCTACAATGAGCAGTTCTTC. Translated: CASSLSGTGLAYNEQFF.